The 15 T cell receptor beta chains presented below share a single source sample, sequenced in a study. TCRdb reprocessed the 5' RACE reads with MiXCR, giving one entry per CDR3 protein. Of about 43,000 distinct CDR3 sequences listed, about a fifth are singletons. Treg sorting used a CD4+CD25+CD127-/low gate. Sequenced sample: Tregs sorted from a lymph node. The origin of the receptors is a female donor with breast cancer.

This clonotype was seen at least ten times. The chain uses TRBV9 and TRBJ2-1; 7 positions agree with TRBD1. The ends lost 5 bases at V and 2 bases at J; junction bases unmatched: 7. The CDR3 spans 15 residues. Germline CDR1 is SGDLS and CDR2 is YYNGEE. The CDR3 DNA sequence: TGTGCCAGCAGTGAACAGGGGTCTGCCTACAATGAGCAGTTCTTC. It codes for CASSEQGSAYNEQFF. Together with reference TRBV9 and TRBJ2-1, the CDR3 gives the full variable domain: DSGVTQTPKHLITATGQRVTLRCSPRSGDLSVYWYQQSLDQGLQFLIQYYNGEERAKGNILERFSAQQFPDLHSELNLSSLELGDSALYFCASSEQGSAYNEQFFGPGTRLTVL.

The chain links TRBV20-1 to TRBJ1-1, with 7 nucleotides matching TRBD1. Germline CDR1 is DFQATT and CDR2 is SNEGSKA (reference sequence). V gave up 5 bases and J gave up 1 base; unmatched junction bases: 7. The CDR3 runs to 14 residues. CDR3 DNA: TGCAGTGCTTCCATCCACAGGGGGAACACTGAAGCTTTCTTT. This gives the protein CSASIHRGNTEAFF.

In this sample, this clonotype turned up many times. The rearrangement joins TRBV6-5 to TRBJ1-2; tentative D call: TRBD1 (6 bases). Trimming removed 6 bases from V and 4 bases from J, with 18 bases in between. Germline assignment: CDR1 MNHEY and CDR2 SVGAGI. This CDR3 spans 15 amino acids. CDR3 amino acids: CASRLGGQGLYGYTF. The CDR3 bases are TGTGCCAGCAGACTAGGGGGGCAGGGACTCTATGGCTACACCTTC.

This clonotype was seen repeatedly, ten times or more. CDR3 sequence (DNA): TGCGCCAGCAGCCAGCGGGACAGGGGATACGGCGGGGAGCTGTTTTTT. Translated: CASSQRDRGYGGELFF. The chain recombines TRBV4-1 with TRBJ2-2, with 10 bases lining up with TRBD1. J was trimmed by 7 bases and V by 3 bases; bases with no gene match: 8. The CDR3 is 16 residues long. The germline V gene has CDR1 MGHRA and CDR2 YSYEKL.

There are many counts of this clonotype. V usage is TRBV9 and J usage is TRBJ2-3; 7 bases fit TRBD2. Per the germline V gene, CDR1 is SGDLS and CDR2 is YYNGEE. This CDR3 is built from 14 residues. V lost 4 bases to trimming and J lost 3 bases; unmatched junction nucleotides: 5. CDR3 region: CASSMWGGTDTQYF. The CDR3 DNA follows: TGTGCCAGCAGCATGTGGGGAGGGACAGATACGCAGTATTTT.

This clonotype was recorded at least ten times. The rearrangement links TRBV7-2 to TRBJ2-1; D unresolved. V was shortened by 3 bases and J by 8 bases, with 20 bases between the two germline ends. Germline-derived CDR1 and CDR2 are SGHTA and FQGNSA. CDR3 length: 16 amino acids. Here the CDR3 DNA reads TGTGCCAGCAGCTTCACCTCTGAGGCCCCTGTGGATGAGCAGTTCTTC. Translation: CASSFTSEAPVDEQFF.

This clonotype has at least ten counts. The rearrangement links TRBV9 to TRBJ2-1; D tentatively fits TRBD1 or TRBD2 (6 bases each). The CDR3 contains 16 residues. V lost 0 bases and J 7 bases, leaving 17 bases between the germline ends. Germline V gives CDR1 SGDLS, CDR2 YYNGEE. The CDR3 loop reads CASSVAGDSAGNEQFF. The CDR3 DNA sequence: TGTGCCAGCAGCGTAGCAGGGGACTCTGCCGGGAATGAGCAGTTCTTC.

This clonotype was seen at least ten times. The gene calls are TRBV5-1 and TRBJ2-7; the D gene is possibly TRBD2 (6 bases). The V end was cut by 3 bases, the J end by 6 bases, with 13 bases between. The CDR3 totals 13 residues. Germline V gives CDR1 SGHRS, CDR2 YFSETQ. The CDR3: CASSWGSGSEQYF. The CDR3 DNA is TGCGCCAGCAGCTGGGGGTCCGGGAGCGAGCAGTACTTC.

This clonotype was seen at least ten times. The gene calls are TRBV12-3 or TRBV12-4 and TRBJ2-2; D gene ambiguous. CDR3 length equals 16 residues. Trimming took off 6 bases at V and 0 bases at J, with 14 bases between the two ends. The CDR3 DNA reads TGTGCCAGCAGCTCTCTTGGGCAGTCGAACACCGGGGAGCTGTTTTTT. This translates into CASSSLGQSNTGELFF.

The CDR3 bases are TGTGCCAGCAGCCCCATTGACGGGAGGACCACAGATACGCAGTATTTT. Translating gives CASSPIDGRTTDTQYF. This chain uses TRBV7-9 with TRBJ2-3, with TRBD2 identical over 7 bases. Germline V gene sequence: CDR1 SEHNR, CDR2 FQNEAQ (reference sequence). V lost 5 bases to trimming and J lost 2 bases; unmatched junction nucleotides: 10. The CDR3 covers 16 residues.

This clonotype was found a few times. The chain combines TRBV4-1 with TRBJ2-7; 8 bases fit TRBD1. This CDR3 is 16 amino acids long. Germline assignment: CDR1 MGHRA and CDR2 YSYEKL. J gave up 6 bases and V 3 bases, and 13 bases lay outside the gene matches. DNA of the CDR3: TGCGCCAGCAGCCAGGCCCACCCCGGGACAGGAGCCGAGCAGTACTTC. As protein: CASSQAHPGTGAEQYF.

With respect to this clonotype: This may arise from a read error, as a much more abundant clone is one base away. The CDR3 sequence is CASRWTGEAEKPFF. The CDR3 region has the DNA TGTGCCAGCAGATGGACAGGGGAGGCTGAAAAACCGTTTTTT. This rearrangement joins TRBV12-3 or TRBV12-4 to TRBJ1-4; the match to TRBD1 covers 9 bases. This CDR3 contains 14 residues.

The chain couples TRBV7-9 to TRBJ2-3; no reliable D call. V lost 1 base and J lost 3, with 8 bases in between. The CDR3 has 14 residues. CDR1 is SEHNR and CDR2 is FQNEAQ in the germline V gene (reference sequence). CDR3 in amino acids: CASSLVGRTDTQYF. CDR3 bases: TGTGCCAGCAGCTTAGTAGGCAGAACAGATACGCAGTATTTT.

This clonotype was counted at least ten times. The chain recombines TRBV5-1 with TRBJ2-1; 10 bases agree with TRBD2. This CDR3 contains 17 residues. Germline trimming cut 1 base from V and 5 bases from J; bases unmatched to any gene: 9. From germline, CDR1 is SGHRS and CDR2 YFSETQ. The DNA for the CDR3 is TGCGCCAGCAGCTTGAGGGCTAGCGGGAGCCGGAACAATGAGCAGTTCTTC. This encodes CASSLRASGSRNNEQFF.

The V call is TRBV2, the J call TRBJ1-1; D not certain. The V and J ends lost 5 bases and 0 bases respectively, with 7 bases between them. This CDR3 spans 13 amino acids. CDR1 and CDR2 from the germline V gene are SNHLY and FYNNEI. As DNA, the CDR3 is TGTGCCAGCAGTTGGACGGTGAACACTGAAGCTTTCTTT. It encodes CASSWTVNTEAFF. Full variable domain (missing parts from reference TRBV2 and TRBJ1-1): EPEVTQTPSHQVTQMGQEVILRCVPISNHLYFYWYRQILGQKVEFLVSFYNNEISEKSEIFDDQFSVERPDGSNFTLKIRSTKLEDSAMYFCASSWTVNTEAFFGQGTRLTVV.